These 5 T cell receptor beta chains came from one sample sequenced in a study of cytomegalovirus exposure and HLA in healthy donors. The PCR employed 60 Vbeta primers together with 13 Jbeta primers. The protocol was immunoSEQ multiplex PCR, while the TCRdb copy is restricted to in-frame clones and leaves out a portion. This sample carries 150,000 or so clones, around 82% of them seen once, and the ten largest clones take 0.38%. Sequences were obtained from PBMCs. The source of these receptors is a boy aged 2 to 10 in good health and CMV-seronegative.

V is TRBV19 and J is TRBJ2-3; 9 positions agree with TRBD2. The V segment lost 4 bases and the J segment 1 base; nucleotides outside the gene matches: 6. The CDR3 covers 16 residues. Germline assignment: CDR1 LNHDA and CDR2 SQIVND (reference sequence). CDR3 sequence: CASSTLSGSGTDTQYF. The CDR3 DNA follows: TGTGCCAGTAGTACTCTTAGCGGGAGTGGCACAGATACGCAGTATTTT. Full variable domain (outside the CDR3, taken from reference TRBV19 and TRBJ2-3): DGGITQSPKYLFRKEGQNVTLSCEQNLNHDAMYWYRQDPGQGLRLIYYSQIVNDFQKGDIAEGYSVSREKKESFPLTVTSAQKNPTAFYLCASSTLSGSGTDTQYFGPGTRLTVL.

This clone was observed a few times. This CDR3 is CASSRLEASGRTDTQYF. The DNA for the CDR3 is TGTGCCAGTAGTCGCCTCGAGGCTAGCGGTCGCACAGATACGCAGTATTTT. The chain couples TRBV19 to TRBJ2-3; the match to TRBD2 covers 7 bases. The V gene's germline CDR1 is LNHDA and CDR2 SQIVND (reference sequence). Losses at the gene ends were 5 bases for V and 1 base for J; bases not matched to a gene: 12. The CDR3 is 17 amino acids.

The chain has TRBV10-1 and TRBJ2-2, with a tentative D call TRBD2 (6 bases). Looked up from germline, CDR1 is WNHNN and CDR2 is SYGVQD (reference sequence). CDR3 size: 16 residues. V dropped 0 bases and J dropped 2 bases, with 10 bases sitting between them. CDR3 in amino acids: CASSESRAGNTGELFF. The CDR3 DNA reads as TGCGCCAGCAGTGAGTCGCGGGCGGGAAACACCGGGGAGCTGTTTTTT.

This chain connects TRBV30 to TRBJ1-5, with TRBD1 as a possible D gene (5 bases). CDR3 length: 14 amino acids. Trimming took off 4 bases at V and 7 bases at J, with 17 bases between the two ends. The germline V gene encodes CDR1 GTSNPN and CDR2 SVGIG (reference sequence). The CDR3 spells CAWTKDGKGQPQHF. CDR3 in DNA: TGTGCCTGGACCAAAGATGGGAAGGGGCAGCCCCAGCATTTT.

The gene calls are TRBV7-9 and TRBJ2-1; D not certain. CDR1 is SEHNR, CDR2 FQNEAQ, per germline (reference sequence). The V end lost 5 bases, the J end lost 3 bases, and 11 bases lay between the germline ends. The CDR3 runs to 14 residues. The CDR3, as DNA: TGTGCCAGCAGCCCTACTATGGGCTACAATGAGCAGTTCTTC. This codes for CASSPTMGYNEQFF.